This T cell receptor (beta chain) was sequenced for a study of glioma-infiltrating T cells. TCR alpha and beta CDR3 regions were amplified from RNA using iRepertoire nested multiplex PCR. MiXCR, run by TCRdb on the multiplex PCR reads, gives a single entry per CDR3 protein. The data contain about 410,000 distinct CDR3 sequences, roughly two fifths of them seen just once; the ten biggest clones take up around 12%. This clonotype appeared a few times. This CDR3 comprises 13 residues. CDR1 is LGHNA and CDR2 is YSLEER in the germline V gene. V was pared by 0 bases and J by 6 bases, with 9 bases between. The sequenced material came from glioma tissue, nonneoplastic brain tissue, or PBMCs (not recorded which). The gene calls are TRBV4-3 and TRBJ2-7; D is ambiguous. This TCR was sampled from a human donor with low-grade glioma or glioblastoma, undergoing nonglioma brain surgery, or in good health (not recorded which). The CDR3 region is CASSQDIEREQYF. The CDR3 DNA is TGCGCCAGCAGCCAAGATATAGAACGCGAGCAGTACTTC.